This T cell receptor beta chain was retrieved from a study of blood T cell repertoires in COVID-19. Study in general: The United States, Italy and Spain provided the acute and convalescent COVID-19 samples. PBMCs, B-cell-depleted T cells, or T cells were the source of the cDNA or gDNA that made up the material.

Authors' processing steps: The authors estimated nucleated cell counts from reference gene primer amplification. Method: immunoSEQ multiplex PCR; TCRdb's copy keeps in-frame clones and lacks some. The D gene and trimming were derived from the DNA, and the V and J assignments and clone size from that table. Among roughly 80,000 clones, around nine tenths were seen once, and the ten largest hold 4.8%. Germline lookup yields CDR1 SGHRS and CDR2 YFSETQ. This CDR3 has 16 amino acids. V was clipped by 6 bases and J by 8 bases; unmatched bases: 14. This clone came up a few times. The source is a woman older than 75 with acute or convalescent COVID-19. Sequencing used peripheral blood. The V call is TRBV5-1, the J call TRBJ2-3; 11 nucleotides match TRBD2. CDR3 sequence reads: CASTPLAGGQGGTQYF. The CDR3 nucleotides read TGCGCCAGCACCCCTCTAGCGGGAGGTCAGGGGGGTACGCAGTATTTT.